This T cell receptor beta chain was observed in a study of T cell responses to AZD1222 COVID-19 vaccine. Findings and caveats of the study: Increased Spike-specific TCR breadth and depth were observed after two AZD1222 doses. Females outnumbered males among donors, who were mostly white British; clonal diversity was possibly underestimated.

Assay used: immunoSEQ multiplex PCR; TCRdb lists only in-frame clones, some missing. The repertoire holds a few hundred thousand clones, with 90% to 95% as singletons. The V gene end was trimmed by 6 bases and the J gene end by 6 bases; junction bases not matched to a gene: 9. Per the germline V gene, CDR1 is SEHNR and CDR2 is FQNEAQ (reference sequence). The CDR3 totals 14 residues. Worth noting for this clone: The antigen is not known.

This receptor was obtained from an adult in good health. The input for sequencing was peripheral blood, taken on day 0 of AZD1222 vaccination. The V gene is TRBV7-9, the J gene TRBJ2-3, with 7 bases matching TRBD2. In DNA form, the CDR3 reads TGTGCCAGCAGGGGTAGCGGGTCAGGCGATACGCAGTATTTT. Protein sequence: CASRGSGSGDTQYF.